The clone carrying this T cell receptor beta chain showed up just a few times. Its antigen is not known. The same CDR3 can be traced to other DNA sequences in this sample. This specimen comes from a study of OX40 agonist ivuxolimab in advanced cancers. Profiling relied on immunoSEQ multiplex PCR, and the TCRdb table lists in-frame clones only, not all of them. The sample holds tens of thousands of clones, around 84% seen once. Study-level results: CD8+ T cells were the subset that, on average, had more expanded clones than CD4+. The CD4+ and CD8+ T cells in the blood had expanded clonally by week 6 at 0.1 to 3.0 mg/kg. Normalized T-cell clonal expansion was also low in some nonresponders. With doses of 0.1-3.0 mg/kg, partial responders showed among the lowest clonal expansion.

In germline, CDR1 is MDHEN, CDR2 SYDVKM. V was clipped by 5 bases and J by 4 bases, with 8 bases between them. CDR3 size: 12 residues. This chain joins TRBV28 and TRBJ1-1, with D hard to call. The clonotype comes from an adult with an advanced solid tumor such as melanoma, head and neck, liver or kidney cancer. The sequencing used CD4+ or CD8+ T cells sorted from blood, collected in a trial of the OX40 agonist ivuxolimab. CDR3 DNA sequence: TGTGCCAGCAGTCCGCGGGGCACTGAAGCTTTCTTT. Protein product: CASSPRGTEAFF.